There are a few counts of the clone carrying this T cell receptor (beta chain). The data stem from a study of human T cells and chemical hapten exposure. Background on the study: Predominantly women, the patients had alopecia areata, totalis or universalis.

TCRdb independently ran MiXCR on the RACE reads; one entry per CDR3 protein. In the table there are 65,000 to 95,000 distinct CDR3 sequences, about 6.6% of which are singletons. V trimming: 7 bases; J trimming: 5 bases; junction bases outside the gene matches: 2. Germline loops: CDR1 ENHRY, CDR2 SYGVKD. There are 12 residues in the CDR3. Specified time point: patch test 2, 6 weeks after DPC sensitization. Described treatment: therapeutic diphenylcyclopropenone sensitization with weekly scalp DPC. This material consisted of whole blood, taken in connection with sensitization to the hapten diphenylcyclopropenone (DPC). V and J are TRBV10-3 and TRBJ2-3, with 8 bases identical to TRBD2. This TCR was sampled from a woman under 40 with alopecia areata. Some clones in this sample may be carry-over from other donors' samples. Here the CDR3 reads CAIKSGGDTQYF. CDR3 nucleotides: TGTGCCATCAAAAGCGGGGGAGATACGCAGTATTTT.